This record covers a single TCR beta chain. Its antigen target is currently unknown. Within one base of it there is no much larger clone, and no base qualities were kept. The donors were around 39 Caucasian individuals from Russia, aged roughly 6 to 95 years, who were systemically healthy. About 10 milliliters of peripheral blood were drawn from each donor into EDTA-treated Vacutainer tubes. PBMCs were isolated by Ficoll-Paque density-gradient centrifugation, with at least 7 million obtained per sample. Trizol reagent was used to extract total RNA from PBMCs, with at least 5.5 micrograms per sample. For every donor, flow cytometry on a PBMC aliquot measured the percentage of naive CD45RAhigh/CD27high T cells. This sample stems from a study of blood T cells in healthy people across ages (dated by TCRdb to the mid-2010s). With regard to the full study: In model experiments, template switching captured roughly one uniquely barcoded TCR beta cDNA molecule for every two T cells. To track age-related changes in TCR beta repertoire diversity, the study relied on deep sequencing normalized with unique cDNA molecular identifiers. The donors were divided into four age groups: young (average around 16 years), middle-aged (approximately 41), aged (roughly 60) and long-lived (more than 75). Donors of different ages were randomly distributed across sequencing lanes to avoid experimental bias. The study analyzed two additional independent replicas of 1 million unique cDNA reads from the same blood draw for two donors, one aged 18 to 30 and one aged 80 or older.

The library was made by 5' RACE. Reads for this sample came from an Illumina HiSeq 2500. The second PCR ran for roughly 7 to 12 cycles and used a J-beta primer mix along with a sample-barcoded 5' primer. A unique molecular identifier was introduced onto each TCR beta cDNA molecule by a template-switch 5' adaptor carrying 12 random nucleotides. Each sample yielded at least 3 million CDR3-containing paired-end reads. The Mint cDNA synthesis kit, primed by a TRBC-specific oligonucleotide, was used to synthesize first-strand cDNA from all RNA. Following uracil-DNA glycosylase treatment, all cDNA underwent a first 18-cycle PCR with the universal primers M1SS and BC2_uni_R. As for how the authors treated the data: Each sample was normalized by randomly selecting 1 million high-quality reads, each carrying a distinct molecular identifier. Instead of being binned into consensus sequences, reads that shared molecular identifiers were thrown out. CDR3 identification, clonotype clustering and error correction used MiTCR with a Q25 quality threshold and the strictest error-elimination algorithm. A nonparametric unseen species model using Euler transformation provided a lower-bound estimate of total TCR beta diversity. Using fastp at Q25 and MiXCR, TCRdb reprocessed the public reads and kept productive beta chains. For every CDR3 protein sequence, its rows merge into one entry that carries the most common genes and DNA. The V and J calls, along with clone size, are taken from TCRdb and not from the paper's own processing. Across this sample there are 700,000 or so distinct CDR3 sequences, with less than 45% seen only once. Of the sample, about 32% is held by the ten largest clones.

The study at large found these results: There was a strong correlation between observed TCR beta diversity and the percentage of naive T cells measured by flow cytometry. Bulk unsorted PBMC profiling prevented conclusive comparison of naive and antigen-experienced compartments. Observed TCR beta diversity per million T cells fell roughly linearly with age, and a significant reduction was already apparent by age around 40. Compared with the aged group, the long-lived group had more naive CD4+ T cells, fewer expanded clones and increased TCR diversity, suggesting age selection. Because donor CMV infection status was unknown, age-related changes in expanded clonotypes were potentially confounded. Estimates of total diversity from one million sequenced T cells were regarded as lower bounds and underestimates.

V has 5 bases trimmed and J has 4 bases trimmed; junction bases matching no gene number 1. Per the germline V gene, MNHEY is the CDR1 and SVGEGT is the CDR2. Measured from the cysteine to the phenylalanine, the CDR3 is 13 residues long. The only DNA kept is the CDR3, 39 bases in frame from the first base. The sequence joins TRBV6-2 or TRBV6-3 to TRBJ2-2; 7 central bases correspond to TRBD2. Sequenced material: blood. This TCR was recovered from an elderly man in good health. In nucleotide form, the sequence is TGTGCCAGCAGTGCTAGCGGCACCGGGGAGCTGTTTTTT. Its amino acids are CASSASGTGELFF.